This T cell receptor (beta chain) was retrieved from a study of T cell responses to AZD1222 COVID-19 vaccine (dated by TCRdb to the early 2020s). For context, the study as a whole: A total of about 230 trial participants underwent TCR sequencing, of whom 207 received two doses of AZD1222 and about 26 received two doses of the MenACWY control vaccine. Trial participants were enrolled into age subgroups of 18-55, 56-69 and 70-plus years, which contained about 150, 28 and 57 TCR-sequenced participants, respectively. Overall results and qualifications from the work: The 56-69-year group was small, and its depth increase did not reach significance, likely because of low power. CD4 TCRs associated with the vaccine covered the entire spike protein, and the dominant responses were in regions 160-218 and 743-854. Conclusions about previously exposed vaccinees were limited because only six AZD1222 recipients were SARS-CoV-2 seropositive at baseline. No day 14 peak-response samples were available, so repertoires were characterized only after the peak T cell response. Participants were mostly white British and included more females than males, and it was suggested by the authors that clonal diversity may have been underestimated. Spike-specific TCR breadth and depth rose significantly after two AZD1222 doses compared with day 0 and with MenACWY recipients. Nearly half of unique spike-specific TCRs reportedly recognized epitopes outside regions mutated in the B.1.351 and B.1.1.7 variants.

Points on this clone: The antigen it recognizes is unknown. Base qualities were left out, and no much larger clone turns up one base away.

Trimming at the junction amounts to 4 bases on V and 2 bases on J, and the germline ends lie 14 bases apart. From the cysteine through the phenylalanine, the CDR3 covers 15 amino acids. Only CDR3 DNA is held: 45 bases, read in frame from base 1. From the germline V gene, CDR1 is SGDLS and CDR2 is YYNGEE. The CDR3 regions of human TCRbeta chains were analyzed by immunosequencing. Per the authors' processing: Repertoire TCRs were checked for matches against a reference library of SARS-CoV-2-specific TCRs that had been generated using the MIRA antigen-specificity platform. Breadth meant the fraction of unique TCRs that were SARS-CoV-2-associated, whereas depth meant the fraction of total T cells that were SARS-CoV-2-associated. Using the MIRA data, every spike-specific TCR was mapped to the spike region that the TCR reacted to and assigned to either a CD4 or a CD8 class. Log10-transformed breadth and depth values were compared by one-way ANOVA with Sidak's multiple comparisons tests. This immuneACCESS table, as held by TCRdb, lists in-frame sequences with V and J called but not all clones. Of the missing ones, under half trace to an unresolved V gene in checked studies; the others have no known cause. The V and J calls and clone size come from that table; D and trimming were worked out from the DNA. The sample table contains about 120,000 clones; only one count was recorded for 86% of them. The ten top clones hold over 2.5% of the sample.

The intended sense of this specimen's time point label: about 28 days (+/-7) after the second vaccine dose. AZD1222 recipients whose second dose came at about 4 weeks and those whose second dose came at about 12 weeks were combined into one group, since spike-specific TCR depth and breadth did not differ between the two schedules. Samples from vaccinated people were obtained from the UK trials COV001 and COV002, which included a single-blind randomized controlled phase 2/3 trial of AZD1222 (ChAdOx1 nCoV-19) in healthy adults. For TCRbeta chain sequencing, PBMC samples from trial participants were taken at day 0 and at day 28 after the second dose.

The starting material was peripheral blood, obtained 28 days after the second AZD1222 dose. The chain couples TRBV9 to TRBJ2-3, with no confident D gene call. This sequence originates from an adult who received the AZD1222 COVID-19 vaccine. In nucleotide form, the sequence is TGTGCCAGCAGCTACGACCCGTCTAACACAGATACGCAGTATTTT. Translated, it gives CASSYDPSNTDTQYF.